This T cell receptor beta chain was documented in a study of blood T cell repertoires in COVID-19. Data came from immunoSEQ multiplex PCR; TCRdb stores just in-frame clones and leaves some out. In the table there are some 56,000 clones, 85% to 90% of which are singletons. With 2 bases removed from V and 3 bases from J, the gap between germline ends came to 11 bases. CDR1 and CDR2 (germline): LGHNA, YNFKEQ. This CDR3 comprises 15 residues. Followed over time, Seattle patients had been enrolled while infection was active. The chain is built from TRBV4-2 and TRBJ1-3, with a weak D call TRBD1 (6 bases). Sequencing was carried out using peripheral blood. The sequence derives from a woman in her sixties or seventies with COVID-19, enrolled during active disease. The CDR3 reads CASSQLGAHGNTIYF. CDR3 bases: TGTGCCAGCAGCCAACTGGGGGCGCATGGAAACACCATATATTTT.